This T cell receptor (beta chain) derives from a study of Ad26.COV2.S vaccination and SARS-CoV-2 variants. TCRdb's copy holds only in-frame clones and misses some; the assay was immunoSEQ multiplex PCR. The data hold approximately 280,000 clones, with over 75% observed a single time. Treatment denoted: roughly 20 received Ad26.COV2.S at low or high dose, single or two shots; about 5 received placebo; per-sample allocation not given. Samples were taken on day 63 after the first vaccine or placebo injection. Immunization relied on an Ad26 vector, which expressed Wuhan-strain SARS-CoV-2 spike. V shed 5 bases and J shed 5 bases, with 13 bases lying between them. Per germline, CDR1 ENHRY and CDR2 SYGVKD. The CDR3 has 15 amino acids.

V usage is TRBV10-3 and J usage is TRBJ1-6; D remains ambiguous. This material consisted of peripheral blood, taken in a trial of Ad26.COV2.S vaccine versus placebo. This TCR was sampled from a person between 18 and 65 years old who received the Ad26.COV2.S COVID-19 vaccine or a placebo. CDR3 sequence (DNA): TGTGCCATCAGTAGAACTGGTGGGAATAATTCACCCCTCCACTTT. It yields the protein CAISRTGGNNSPLHF.